One sample yielded the 27 T cell receptor beta chains listed below, sequenced in a study of identical twins. TCRdb independently ran MiXCR on the 5' RACE reads; one entry per CDR3 protein. The sample includes around 490,000 distinct CDR3 sequences, approximately 14% of them seen just once. These sequences were also reported in another study, on yellow fever vaccine responses in identical twins.

Material for sequencing was CD4+ T cells sorted from blood. The receptors stem from a woman under 30 in good health.

This clonotype has a count of ten or more. The genes are TRBV5-1 and TRBJ2-1, with D uncertain. The CDR3 runs to 14 residues. Germline-derived CDR1 and CDR2 are SGHRS and YFSETQ. V lost 0 bases to trimming and J lost 3 bases, with 7 bases between them. For the CDR3, the DNA is TGCGCCAGCAGCTTGGTTGTGGACTACAATGAGCAGTTCTTC. This encodes CASSLVVDYNEQFF.

Here the CDR3 reads CASRKTSGTDTQYF. In nucleotides, the CDR3 is TGTGCCAGCAGGAAGACTAGCGGCACAGATACGCAGTATTTT. The chain is built from TRBV28 and TRBJ2-3; 8 nucleotides align to TRBD2. Unmatched junction bases numbered 3, after V lost 6 bases and J lost 1 base. Germline lookup yields CDR1 MDHEN and CDR2 SYDVKM. This CDR3 contains 14 residues. Full variable domain (outside the CDR3, taken from reference TRBV28 and TRBJ2-3): DVKVTQSSRYLVKRTGEKVFLECVQDMDHENMFWYRQDPGLGLRLIYFSYDVKMKEKGDIPEGYSVSREKKERFSLILESASTNQTSMYLCASRKTSGTDTQYFGPGTRLTVL.

The chain joins TRBV11-2 to TRBJ2-2, with D perhaps matching TRBD2 (6 bases). V dropped 5 bases and J dropped 1 base, with 20 bases sitting between them. This CDR3 has 18 residues. Germline values: CDR1 SGHAT, CDR2 FQNNGV. The CDR3 DNA reads TGTGCCAGCAGCCTCCGCCCCACCCGCGGGGTGAACACCGGGGAGCTGTTTTTT. It encodes CASSLRPTRGVNTGELFF.

V gene TRBV7-6 combines with J gene TRBJ2-1; D is unresolved. Trimming pared 1 base from V and 6 bases from J, leaving 13 bases between. Germline CDR1 reads SGHVS; CDR2 reads FNYEAQ. The CDR3 is 15 residues long. Written as DNA, the CDR3 is TGTGCCAGCAGCTTAGAAAGTCTACCCCGCAATGAGCAGTTCTTC. This gives the protein CASSLESLPRNEQFF.

Concerning this clonotype itself: Being one base from a much bigger clone, this may be a read error. The gene calls are TRBV12-3 or TRBV12-4 and TRBJ2-2; TRBD2 aligns across 7 bases. The CDR3 is made up of 18 amino acids. The V gene end was trimmed by 8 bases and the J gene end by 3 bases; junction bases not matched to a gene: 18. CDR3 in amino acids: CASCSNAALASHTGELFF. The CDR3 nucleotides read TGTGCCAGCTGTTCAAATGCGGCACTAGCGAGCCACACCGGGGAGCTGTTTTTT.

The gene calls are TRBV20-1 and TRBJ2-2, with D possibly called TRBD1 or TRBD2 (5 bases each). V was cut by 2 bases and J by 5 bases, with 12 bases left in between. This CDR3 comprises 14 residues. CDR1 DFQATT and CDR2 SNEGSKA come from the germline V gene (reference sequence). CDR3 sequence reads: CSARSVGGTGELFF. CDR3 bases: TGCAGTGCTAGAAGCGTTGGGGGTACCGGGGAGCTGTTTTTT.

This clonotype was seen a few times. The gene calls are TRBV29-1 and TRBJ2-5; D perhaps matches TRBD2 (5 bases). CDR1 is SQVTM and CDR2 is ANQGSEA in the germline V gene. This CDR3 contains 13 residues. The V end was cut by 4 bases, the J end by 8 bases, with 17 bases between. The CDR3 reads CSVVLGRARTQYF. The CDR3 DNA is TGCAGCGTTGTTTTAGGGCGGGCGAGAACCCAGTACTTC.

V usage is TRBV7-8 and J usage is TRBJ1-1, with 8 bases matching TRBD1. This CDR3 is built from 16 residues. Germline V gene lookup returns CDR1 SGHVS and CDR2 FQNEAQ. Trimming took 4 bases from V and 4 from J; bases not matched to a gene: 11. This CDR3 reads CASSSPSGGAGTEAFF. CDR3 DNA sequence: TGTGCCAGCAGCTCACCCTCAGGGGGCGCGGGCACTGAAGCTTTCTTT.

This clonotype appeared a few times. Written as DNA, the CDR3 is TGTGCCAGTAGTACGGACGGCCGGGAGAGTGCTGAAGCTTTCTTT. Its translation: CASSTDGRESAEAFF. V usage is TRBV19 and J usage is TRBJ1-1; no clear D. This CDR3 has 15 residues. The germline gives CDR1 LNHDA, CDR2 SQIVND (reference sequence). V lost 4 bases to trimming and J lost 6 bases, with 18 bases between them. Full variable domain (remainder filled in from reference TRBV19 and TRBJ1-1): DGGITQSPKYLFRKEGQNVTLSCEQNLNHDAMYWYRQDPGQGLRLIYYSQIVNDFQKGDIAEGYSVSREKKESFPLTVTSAQKNPTAFYLCASSTDGRESAEAFFGQGTRLTVV.

The CDR3 bases are TGTGCCAGCAGCTTGATGGGCACCGGGGAGCTGTTTTTT. It translates to CASSLMGTGELFF. The chain carries TRBV5-5 and TRBJ2-2, with D unclear. Germline CDR1 SGHKS, CDR2 YYEKEE (reference sequence). The CDR3 totals 13 residues. Trimming took off 1 base at V and 4 bases at J, with 5 bases between the two ends.

The chain couples TRBV7-8 to TRBJ2-5; 7 bases match TRBD2. In germline, CDR1 is SGHVS, CDR2 FQNEAQ. Germline trimming cut 4 bases from V and 5 bases from J; bases unmatched to any gene: 10. This CDR3 has 15 amino acids. CDR3 sequence (DNA): TGTGCCAGCAGCTCTCAAGGACTAGGCGGTGAGACCCAGTACTTC. Protein product: CASSSQGLGGETQYF.

In this sample, this clonotype turned up a few times. The V gene is TRBV2, the J gene TRBJ2-1; weak D call: TRBD1 (5 bases). Trimming removed 5 bases at V and 9 bases at J, with 20 bases between. Germline loops: CDR1 SNHLY, CDR2 FYNNEI. CDR3 length: 15 amino acids. The CDR3 here is CASSKTEDPTSEQFF. The DNA for the CDR3 is TGTGCCAGCAGTAAGACAGAGGACCCCACATCTGAGCAGTTCTTC.

The chain is built from TRBV5-4 and TRBJ1-2; TRBD1 matches at 7 bases. CDR3 length: 13 residues. Germline assignment: CDR1 SGHNT and CDR2 YYREEE (reference sequence). The V and J ends lost 6 bases and 4 bases, in that order; junction bases with no gene match: 6. CDR3 nucleotide sequence: TGTGCCAGCAAAACGACAGGGAGCTATGGCTACACCTTC. This codes for CASKTTGSYGYTF.

Only a few counts were recorded for this clonotype. The chain recombines TRBV7-2 with TRBJ2-4; the match to TRBD1 covers 8 bases. The CDR3 runs 15 residues. Germline-derived CDR1 and CDR2 are SGHTA and FQGNSA. With 0 bases clipped from V and 7 bases from J, the junction kept 5 bases outside the gene matches. CDR3: CASSLARTGYNIQYF. The CDR3 bases are TGTGCCAGCAGCTTAGCCAGGACAGGGTACAACATTCAGTACTTC.

This clonotype has only a few counts. This rearrangement joins TRBV6-2 or TRBV6-3 to TRBJ2-7, with TRBD2 as a possible D gene (5 bases). This CDR3 is 14 amino acids long. V lost 2 bases and J lost 3, with 11 bases in between. In germline, CDR1 is MNHEY, CDR2 SVGEGT. CDR3 sequence reads: CASSYPDLYYEQYF. Here the CDR3 DNA reads TGTGCCAGCAGTTACCCGGACTTATACTACGAGCAGTACTTC.

The chain links TRBV5-1 to TRBJ2-5; D is tentatively TRBD1 or TRBD2 (5 bases each). Germline V CDR1 and CDR2: SGHRS, YFSETQ. The V end lost 4 bases, the J end lost 2 bases, and 15 bases lay between the germline ends. The CDR3 runs 15 residues. The CDR3 spells CASSRTPGPQETQYF. In DNA form, the CDR3 reads TGCGCCAGCAGCCGCACCCCGGGACCACAAGAGACCCAGTACTTC.

This clonotype came up many times. The chain uses TRBV5-1 and TRBJ2-7; TRBD1 aligns across 7 bases. V trimming: 4 bases; J trimming: 3 bases; junction bases outside the gene matches: 4. Germline CDR1 reads SGHRS; CDR2 reads YFSETQ. CDR3 length equals 13 residues. The CDR3 bases are TGCGCCAGCAGCCAACGACAGGGCTACGAGCAGTACTTC. It yields the protein CASSQRQGYEQYF.

This clonotype was detected only once. This rearrangement joins TRBV30 to TRBJ2-1; unclear D gene. The V gene lost 5 bases and the J gene lost 2 bases, with 7 bases spanning the gap. CDR3 size: 12 residues. Germline assignment: CDR1 GTSNPN and CDR2 SVGIG (reference sequence). In DNA, the CDR3 is TGTGCCTGGGGTGGGGCCTACAATGAGCAGTTCTTC. Protein product: CAWGGAYNEQFF.

This clonotype was observed a single time. This rearrangement joins TRBV19 to TRBJ2-3, with 9 bases lining up with TRBD2. J was trimmed by 3 bases and V by 6 bases; bases with no gene match: 7. In germline, CDR1 is LNHDA, CDR2 SQIVND (reference sequence). There are 15 residues in the CDR3. CDR3 region: CASSQNSGRTDTQYF. The CDR3 DNA follows: TGTGCCAGTAGCCAGAATAGCGGGAGAACAGATACGCAGTATTTT. The full variable domain, its missing parts supplied by reference TRBV19 and TRBJ2-3, is DGGITQSPKYLFRKEGQNVTLSCEQNLNHDAMYWYRQDPGQGLRLIYYSQIVNDFQKGDIAEGYSVSREKKESFPLTVTSAQKNPTAFYLCASSQNSGRTDTQYFGPGTRLTVL.

The chain couples TRBV14 to TRBJ2-1, with 9 bases matching TRBD1. The CDR3 spans 16 residues. Trimming took 4 bases from V and 9 from J; bases not matched to a gene: 13. Germline loops: CDR1 SGHDN, CDR2 FVKESK. The CDR3 region is CASSPWAGQGGGEQFF. CDR3 DNA sequence: TGTGCCAGCAGCCCCTGGGCGGGACAGGGAGGAGGTGAGCAGTTCTTC. Complete variable domain (other parts from reference TRBV14 and TRBJ2-1): EAGVTQFPSHSVIEKGQTVTLRCDPISGHDNLYWYRRVMGKEIKFLLHFVKESKQDESGMPNNRFLAERTGGTYSTLKVQPAELEDSGVYFCASSPWAGQGGGEQFFGPGTRLTVL.

This clonotype has a handful of counts. The chain recombines TRBV4-3 with TRBJ2-1; D remains unclear. V was trimmed by 0 bases and J by 9 bases, leaving 15 bases between them. The germline V gene encodes CDR1 LGHNA and CDR2 YSLEER. This CDR3 has 15 amino acids. The CDR3 here is CASSQDRRPGGEQFF. DNA for the CDR3: TGCGCCAGCAGCCAAGATCGTCGACCAGGCGGTGAGCAGTTCTTC.

There are a few counts of this clonotype. The V call is TRBV6-1, the J call TRBJ1-6, with a tentative D call TRBD1 (5 bases). This CDR3 has 17 amino acids. With 0 bases removed from V and 5 bases from J, the gap between germline ends came to 14 bases. Germline values: CDR1 MNHNS, CDR2 SASEGT. Here the CDR3 reads CASSEAFTGVNNSPLHF. The CDR3 bases are TGTGCCAGCAGTGAAGCATTTACAGGAGTTAATAATTCACCCCTCCACTTT.

This chain uses TRBV5-1 with TRBJ2-2; tentative D call: TRBD2 (7 bases). The V end was cut by 2 bases, the J end by 4 bases, with 12 bases between. Germline CDR1 SGHRS, CDR2 YFSETQ. The CDR3 runs to 15 residues. In DNA form, the CDR3 reads TGCGCCAGCAGCTTCGGGGGGCGAGGCACCGGGGAGCTGTTTTTT. Its translation: CASSFGGRGTGELFF.

There are a few counts of this clonotype. The gene calls are TRBV4-3 and TRBJ2-1; possible D gene TRBD2, 6 bases. The CDR3 has 14 residues. V lost 4 bases, J lost 9 bases, and 16 bases lay in between. Germline CDR1 reads LGHNA; CDR2 reads YSLEER. CDR3 sequence reads: CASSLRGSGGEQFF. The DNA of the CDR3 is TGCGCCAGCAGCCTTAGAGGTAGCGGAGGTGAGCAGTTCTTC.

The table lists this clonotype with a few counts. The DNA of the CDR3 is TGTGCCAGCAGTTACTCGACCAGGGGTTCAGTTGAGACCCAGTACTTC. It is translated as CASSYSTRGSVETQYF. The rearrangement joins TRBV6-5 to TRBJ2-5, with D possibly being TRBD1 (6 bases). Germline V gene lookup returns CDR1 MNHEY and CDR2 SVGAGI. Deletions cut 0 bases from V and 5 bases from J, with 16 bases between. The CDR3 totals 16 residues.

This chain connects TRBV12-3 or TRBV12-4 to TRBJ1-5, with 7 positions matching TRBD1. CDR3 length equals 15 residues. The V segment lost 5 bases and the J segment 4 bases; nucleotides outside the gene matches: 8. CDR3 DNA: TGTGCCAGCAGTCCGGGACAGAGAAATAATCAGCCCCAGCATTTT. It codes for CASSPGQRNNQPQHF.

The CDR3 bases are TGTGCCAAACCAGGACCCTACGAGCAGTACTTC. Translated: CAKPGPYEQYF. The rearrangement uses TRBV25-1 and TRBJ2-7; D unclear. The germline gives CDR1 MGHDK, CDR2 SYGVNS. V gave up 10 bases and J gave up 2 bases, with 9 bases separating them. This CDR3 contains 11 residues.